The TCR beta chain under discussion was sequenced for a study of OX40 agonist ivuxolimab in advanced cancers. Across the whole study: Three partial responders included one hepatocellular carcinoma patient and two cutaneous melanoma patients.

The method was immunoSEQ multiplex PCR; TCRdb's version includes in-frame clones alone and lacks a portion of them. The top ten hold 25% of the sample, which has tens of thousands of clones, approximately 87% seen once. People who had autoimmune disease history or systemic immunosuppression were excluded. Blood sampling took place at baseline, cycle 4 day 1, and cycle 7 day 1. Trimming removed 0 bases from V and 0 bases from J, with 7 bases in between. CDR1 and CDR2 (germline): SGHNT, YYREEE (reference sequence). This CDR3 is built from 16 residues. The V and J genes are TRBV5-4 and TRBJ2-6; D ambiguous. This TCR was sampled from an adult with an advanced solid tumor such as melanoma, head and neck, liver or kidney cancer. The material sequenced was CD4+ or CD8+ T cells sorted from blood, taken in a trial of the OX40 agonist ivuxolimab. DNA for the CDR3: TGTGCCAGCAGCTTGGGAAGGGCCTCTGGGGCCAACGTCCTGACTTTC. Amino acids: CASSLGRASGANVLTF.